The present entry profiles one T cell receptor (beta chain) with its context. Authors' analysis steps: Amplifying reference gene primers gave estimates of nucleated cell counts. TCRdb's copy holds only in-frame clones and misses some; the assay was immunoSEQ multiplex PCR. From that table come the V and J calls and clone size; the DNA was used to work out D and trimming. The data hold about 69,000 clones, with 89% observed a single time. The data were taken from a study of blood T cell repertoires in COVID-19. Study in general: There were acute and convalescent COVID-19 samples, and they came from the United States, Italy and Spain. PBMCs, B-cell-depleted T cells, or T cells were the source of the cDNA or gDNA that made up the material.

The junction had 4 bases not matched to a gene; V was cut back by 5 bases and J by 9 bases. The CDR3 loop spans 12 amino acids. Per the germline V gene, CDR1 is LGHNA and CDR2 is YNFKEQ. The rearrangement links TRBV4-2 to TRBJ2-1; TRBD2 agrees at 7 bases. The receptor's source is a woman between 45 and 60 years old with active COVID-19. The specimen sequenced was peripheral blood. The CDR3 spells CASSFSGIEQFF. The CDR3 coding sequence is TGTGCCAGCAGCTTCAGCGGGATTGAGCAGTTCTTC.